One sample yielded the 30 T cell receptor beta chains listed below, sequenced in a study of radiotherapy plus CTLA-4 blockade in lung cancer. Clones were sequenced by immunoSEQ multiplex PCR, and TCRdb holds only the in-frame ones, with some missing. This sample has some 41,000 clones, with about 67% found just once. The sequenced sample was peripheral blood, obtained from a patient treated with radiotherapy plus ipilimumab. These receptors all stem from a human donor with non-small cell lung cancer who had a partial response to radiotherapy plus ipilimumab.

This clone came up a few times. V usage is TRBV6-6 and J usage is TRBJ2-2; D unresolved. The length of the CDR3 is 13 residues. V gave up 4 bases and J gave up 0 bases, with 3 bases separating them. CDR1 and CDR2 from the germline V gene are MNHNY and SVGAGI (reference sequence). The chain's CDR3 is CASSSSNTGELFF. CDR3 coding DNA: TGTGCCAGCAGTTCCTCGAACACCGGGGAGCTGTTTTTT.

This clone has at least ten counts. The chain uses TRBV7-2 and TRBJ1-1; the D gene is possibly TRBD1 (6 bases). The CDR3 spans 11 residues. Germline CDR1 and CDR2: SGHTA and FQGNSA. Between the trimmed V and J ends, which lost 10 bases and 4 bases, there was a span of 10 bases. The CDR3 here is CATRGGTEAFF. CDR3 sequence (DNA): TGTGCCACCCGAGGGGGCACTGAAGCTTTCTTT.

The V call is TRBV29-1, the J call TRBJ2-2; D perhaps matches TRBD2 (6 bases). CDR3 length equals 15 residues. Germline CDR1 SQVTM, CDR2 ANQGSEA. V was shortened by 4 bases and J by 0 bases, with 12 bases between the two germline ends. The DNA of the CDR3 is TGCAGCGTTGGACTAGAATCCGCGAACACCGGGGAGCTGTTTTTT. Protein sequence: CSVGLESANTGELFF.

The chain uses TRBV18 and TRBJ2-5; TRBD2 is a possible D gene (6 bases). Germline V gene data show CDR1 as KGHSH and CDR2 as LQKENI. V lost 3 bases and J lost 3, with 17 bases in between. The CDR3 contains 16 residues. The chain's CDR3 is CASSPPRGTTKETQYF. The CDR3 DNA reads TGTGCCAGCTCACCGCCTCGCGGGACCACGAAAGAGACCCAGTACTTC.

The chain joins TRBV9 to TRBJ2-1, with TRBD2 identical over 11 bases. Trimming at V came to 3 bases and at J to 8 bases, leaving 10 bases not matched to a gene. The germline V gene has CDR1 SGDLS and CDR2 YYNGEE. This CDR3 spans 16 amino acids. The CDR3 loop reads CASSAEIAGGPDEQFF. CDR3 in DNA: TGTGCCAGCAGCGCAGAAATAGCGGGAGGGCCCGATGAGCAGTTCTTC.

The V and J genes are TRBV5-6 and TRBJ2-3, with TRBD2 identical over 8 bases. V lost 0 bases to trimming and J lost 1 base; unmatched junction nucleotides: 4. The length of the CDR3 is 16 residues. Germline CDR1 and CDR2: SGHDT and YYEEEE. The CDR3 coding sequence is TGTGCCAGCAGCTTGGTAGGTAGCGGGGGCACAGATACGCAGTATTTT. It encodes CASSLVGSGGTDTQYF. Together with reference TRBV5-6 and TRBJ2-3, the CDR3 gives the full variable domain: DAGVTQSPTHLIKTRGQQVTLRCSPKSGHDTVSWYQQALGQGPQFIFQYYEEEERQRGNFPDRFSGHQFPNYSSELNVNALLLGDSALYLCASSLVGSGGTDTQYFGPGTRLTVL.

The V call is TRBV6-1, the J call TRBJ2-7, with 7 positions matching TRBD1. This CDR3 has 15 residues. In germline, CDR1 is MNHNS, CDR2 SASEGT. With 6 bases clipped from V and 3 bases from J, the junction kept 11 bases outside the gene matches. The CDR3 nucleotides read TGTGCCAGCAGACTGCCGGGACAGATACACTACGAGCAGTACTTC. Translation: CASRLPGQIHYEQYF.

The chain joins TRBV6-6 to TRBJ1-2; weak D call: TRBD1 (5 bases). This CDR3 contains 13 residues. V was pared by 6 bases and J by 6 bases, with 14 bases between. Germline values: CDR1 MNHNY, CDR2 SVGAGI (reference sequence). The CDR3 sequence: CASSPPWGDGYTF. As DNA, the CDR3 is TGTGCCAGCAGCCCCCCTTGGGGGGATGGCTACACCTTC.

The V gene is TRBV2, the J gene TRBJ2-6; tentatively, D is TRBD1 (6 bases). V was shortened by 7 bases and J by 0 bases, with 13 bases between the two germline ends. The germline V gene encodes CDR1 SNHLY and CDR2 FYNNEI. The CDR3 totals 16 residues. The CDR3 nucleotides read TGTGCCAGCAACCTACAGGGTCGCTCTGGGGCCAACGTCCTGACTTTC. This gives the protein CASNLQGRSGANVLTF.

The CDR3 DNA reads TGTGCCAGCAGCCAACCAGGGGCAGATACGCAGTATTTT. Protein product: CASSQPGADTQYF. The V call is TRBV4-2, the J call TRBJ2-3, with D possibly matching TRBD1 (6 bases). Trimming took off 2 bases at V and 4 bases at J, with 7 bases between the two ends. CDR1 is LGHNA, CDR2 YNFKEQ, per germline. The CDR3 consists of 13 residues.

Here the CDR3 DNA reads TGTGCCAGCAGTGAAGCGCCAGGGAAATCCGGGGAGCTGTTTTTT. Amino acids: CASSEAPGKSGELFF. This sequence joins TRBV2 and TRBJ2-2; tentatively, D is TRBD1 (5 bases). Germline V gives CDR1 SNHLY, CDR2 FYNNEI. V was cut by 0 bases and J by 6 bases, with 11 bases left in between. This CDR3 has 15 amino acids.

This chain links TRBV25-1 with TRBJ1-1; 8 bases agree with TRBD1. V trimming: 2 bases; J trimming: 4 bases; junction bases outside the gene matches: 6. The CDR3 length is 15 residues. Germline V lookup: CDR1 MGHDK, CDR2 SYGVNS. CDR3 protein: CASSEQGARITEAFF. The CDR3 DNA sequence: TGTGCCAGCAGTGAACAGGGGGCTCGAATCACTGAAGCTTTCTTT.

This chain links TRBV5-4 with TRBJ1-2; unclear D gene. In germline, CDR1 is SGHNT, CDR2 YYREEE (reference sequence). The V end lost 5 bases, the J end lost 4 bases, and 18 bases lay between the germline ends. The CDR3 covers 15 residues. The CDR3 region is CASSFGTTVFYGYTF. In nucleotides, the CDR3 is TGTGCCAGCAGTTTCGGAACCACAGTTTTCTATGGCTACACCTTC.

The chain carries TRBV19 and TRBJ2-5; D is unresolved. The CDR3 sequence is 11 residues long. The V gene's germline CDR1 is LNHDA and CDR2 SQIVND (reference sequence). V lost 6 bases and J lost 2, with 4 bases in between. The CDR3 DNA reads TGTGCCAGTAGCACTCAAGAGACCCAGTACTTC. Residues: CASSTQETQYF.

The V and J genes are TRBV5-4 and TRBJ2-1, with TRBD2 matching over 9 bases. The V segment lost 4 bases and the J segment 4 bases; nucleotides outside the gene matches: 12. CDR3 length equals 17 residues. Germline V gives CDR1 SGHNT, CDR2 YYREEE (reference sequence). As DNA, the CDR3 is TGTGCCAGCAGCCGACTTCTGACTAGCGGACGGTACAATGAGCAGTTCTTC. This sequence encodes CASSRLLTSGRYNEQFF.

The chain is built from TRBV4-2 and TRBJ2-1, with a possible D match to TRBD1 (6 bases). The CDR3 is made up of 15 amino acids. Trimming stripped 1 base from V and 6 bases from J, with 13 bases between. Germline V lookup: CDR1 LGHNA, CDR2 YNFKEQ. The CDR3 DNA reads TGTGCCAGCAGCCAAGCCGGAGGACAGCTCAATGAGCAGTTCTTC. It specifies CASSQAGGQLNEQFF.

The genes are TRBV7-6 and TRBJ1-1; a weak D match, TRBD1 (6 bases). CDR3 length: 14 residues. Trimming stripped 1 base from V and 5 bases from J, with 11 bases between. Germline CDR1 SGHVS, CDR2 FNYEAQ. In nucleotides, the CDR3 is TGTGCCAGCAGCTTAGTACAGGGAGGGACTGAAGCTTTCTTT. Encoded protein: CASSLVQGGTEAFF.

This clone was seen a handful of times. The J gene is TRBJ2-1, the V gene TRBV19, with 10 bases identical to TRBD2. This CDR3 contains 17 residues. The trim removed 1 base at V and 0 bases at J, leaving 3 bases unmatched. Germline V gene data show CDR1 as LNHDA and CDR2 as SQIVND (reference sequence). The CDR3 sequence: CASSIGRTSGSYNEQFF. The CDR3 nucleotides are TGTGCCAGTAGTATAGGAAGGACTAGCGGCTCCTACAATGAGCAGTTCTTC.

The chain carries TRBV30 and TRBJ2-3; weak D call: TRBD2 (6 bases). There are 12 residues in the CDR3. Germline loops: CDR1 GTSNPN, CDR2 SVGIG (reference sequence). V was cut by 4 bases and J by 2 bases, with 7 bases left in between. This CDR3 is CAWMRDTDTQYF. DNA for the CDR3: TGTGCCTGGATGCGGGACACAGATACGCAGTATTTT.

The chain couples TRBV30 to TRBJ2-7, with D perhaps matching TRBD2 (6 bases). Germline loops: CDR1 GTSNPN, CDR2 SVGIG (reference sequence). This CDR3 contains 14 residues. V was shortened by 3 bases and J by 4 bases, with 16 bases between the two germline ends. The CDR3 region is CAWRDPAGRYEQYF. CDR3 coding DNA: TGTGCCTGGAGGGATCCGGCGGGGCGGTACGAGCAGTACTTC. Based on the CDR3 plus reference TRBV30 and TRBJ2-7, the full variable domain is SQTIHQWPATLVQPVGSPLSLECTVEGTSNPNLYWYRQAAGRGLQLLFYSVGIGQISSEVPQNLSASRPQDRQFILSSKKLLLSDSGFYLCAWRDPAGRYEQYFGPGTRLTVT.

The DNA of the CDR3 is TGTGCCAGCAAAGGTAGCGGGGGGTTTTTGCACAATGAGCAGTTCTTC. Protein: CASKGSGGFLHNEQFF. The chain has TRBV2 and TRBJ2-1, with 10 bases fitting TRBD2. With 7 bases clipped from V and 5 bases from J, the junction kept 11 bases outside the gene matches. In germline, CDR1 is SNHLY, CDR2 FYNNEI. The CDR3 runs to 16 residues.

The V gene is TRBV9, the J gene TRBJ2-1; TRBD2 is a possible D gene (5 bases). With 4 bases removed from V and 4 bases from J, the gap between germline ends came to 18 bases. This CDR3 spans 16 amino acids. Germline-derived CDR1 and CDR2 are SGDLS and YYNGEE. DNA of the CDR3: TGTGCCAGCAGCTCTGGCGTGGGTCGGGGATACAATGAGCAGTTCTTC. Amino acids: CASSSGVGRGYNEQFF.

The chain carries TRBV23-1 and TRBJ1-5, with no clear D. TRBV23-1 is marked as an open reading frame, function uncertain. V was trimmed by 6 bases and J by 9 bases, leaving 9 bases between them. The CDR3 has 11 residues. The CDR3 sequence: CASSLDRPQHF. CDR3 nucleotides: TGCGCCAGCAGCCTAGATCGGCCCCAGCATTTT.

This clone was seen a single time. The chain links TRBV5-4 to TRBJ2-2; D is uncertain. Trimming pared 2 bases from V and 6 bases from J, leaving 8 bases between. Germline CDR1 and CDR2: SGHNT and YYREEE (reference sequence). The CDR3 totals 13 residues. The CDR3 region is CASSFGGAGELFF. Here the CDR3 DNA reads TGTGCCAGCAGCTTTGGTGGAGCCGGGGAGCTGTTTTTT.

V is TRBV27 and J is TRBJ2-4, with 8 bases matching TRBD1. This CDR3 comprises 13 residues. CDR1 is MNHEY and CDR2 is SMNVEV in the germline V gene (reference sequence). V was pared by 3 bases and J by 7 bases, with 2 bases of the junction left unmatched. CDR3 bases: TGTGCCAGCAGTTTGAGGACAGGGAACATTCAGTACTTC. This translates into CASSLRTGNIQYF.

This clone is a singleton in its sample. The gene calls are TRBV9 and TRBJ1-2, with 10 bases aligning to TRBD1. V lost 5 bases, J lost 3 bases, and 4 bases stayed unmatched. The germline CDR1 and CDR2 sequences are SGDLS and YYNGEE. The CDR3 covers 14 residues. The CDR3 is CASRAGTGDYGYTF. DNA for the CDR3: TGTGCCAGCAGGGCCGGGACAGGGGACTATGGCTACACCTTC.

This chain joins TRBV30 and TRBJ2-5; D is perhaps TRBD2 (5 bases). Trimming removed 1 base at V and 4 bases at J, with 10 bases between. The germline V gene encodes CDR1 GTSNPN and CDR2 SVGIG (reference sequence). The CDR3 totals 13 residues. CDR3 region: CAWSGVARETQYF. DNA for the CDR3: TGTGCCTGGAGTGGGGTAGCGAGAGAGACCCAGTACTTC.

The chain joins TRBV4-3 to TRBJ1-4; 7 nucleotides line up with TRBD1. This CDR3 contains 19 residues. J gave up 3 bases and V 0 bases, and 13 bases lay outside the gene matches. Germline V gives CDR1 LGHNA, CDR2 YSLEER. CDR3 in DNA: TGCGCCAGCAGCCAAGATCAAGGGGGCGTAGGTCCAGCTAATGAAAAACTGTTTTTT. It codes for CASSQDQGGVGPANEKLFF.

This chain links TRBV5-4 with TRBJ2-5; 10 positions match TRBD2. CDR1 is SGHNT and CDR2 is YYREEE in the germline V gene (reference sequence). J gave up 1 base and V 4 bases, and 7 bases lay outside the gene matches. This CDR3 has 16 residues. The CDR3 loop is CASSRQLAGSQETQYF. The CDR3 DNA reads as TGTGCCAGCAGCCGTCAACTAGCGGGGTCCCAAGAGACCCAGTACTTC.

This clone was seen more than once but under ten times. This chain links TRBV29-1 with TRBJ2-7; TRBD1 aligns across 8 bases. Germline loops: CDR1 SQVTM, CDR2 ANQGSEA. Trimming took 3 bases from V and 4 from J; bases not matched to a gene: 5. The CDR3 runs to 13 residues. The CDR3 nucleotides are TGCAGCGTTGAGGAACAGGGGGAGTACGAGCAGTACTTC. Amino acids: CSVEEQGEYEQYF.